A selection of T cell receptor beta chains follows, all from one sample in a study of T cell responses to AZD1222 COVID-19 vaccine. Repertoires were generated with immunoSEQ multiplex PCR, while TCRdb's copy carries only in-frame clones and drops some. The data contain about 97,000 clones, around nine tenths of them seen just once; the ten biggest clones take up around 7%. The starting material was peripheral blood, obtained on day 0 of AZD1222 vaccination. The receptors were gathered from an adult in good health. Both conserved end residues are part of each CDR3. Each record gives: D gene, V gene, J gene, clone size, CDR3 DNA, CDR3 protein. A D gene is named only where the DNA matches it firmly. Clone size, where shown, is once, few, many, or a class for clones that have expanded.

D gene: TRBD1; V gene: TRBV7-2; J gene: TRBJ2-1; clone size: NA; CDR3 DNA: TGTGCCAGCAGCTCCCGGACGACAGGGAATGAGCAGTTCTTC; CDR3 protein: CASSSRTTGNEQFF
D gene: NA; V gene: TRBV7-3; J gene: TRBJ2-1; clone size: NA; CDR3 DNA: TGTGCCAGCAGCTTAAGCCCAGGGGCTTACAATGAGCAGTTCTTC; CDR3 protein: CASSLSPGAYNEQFF
D gene: NA; V gene: TRBV3-1/TRBV3-2; J gene: TRBJ1-4; clone size: NA; CDR3 DNA: TGTGCCAGCAGCGAGACCCTAGAGACAACTAATGAAAAACTGTTTTTT; CDR3 protein: CASSETLETTNEKLFF
D gene: NA; V gene: TRBV18; J gene: TRBJ1-2; clone size: NA; CDR3 DNA: TGTGCCAGCTCACCCCCATCAAATGGCTACACCTTC; CDR3 protein: CASSPPSNGYTF
D gene: TRBD1; V gene: TRBV10-3; J gene: TRBJ1-2; clone size: NA; CDR3 DNA: TGTGCCATCAGTGAGTCTGCAGGGGGGGATTATGGCTACACCTTC; CDR3 protein: CAISESAGGDYGYTF
D gene: NA; V gene: TRBV7-2; J gene: TRBJ2-1; clone size: NA; CDR3 DNA: TGTGCCAGCAGCTTAGCGGGGGGGCCCGCGTATGAGCAGTTCTTC; CDR3 protein: CASSLAGGPAYEQFF
D gene: NA; V gene: TRBV3-1/TRBV3-2; J gene: TRBJ1-2; clone size: NA; CDR3 DNA: TGTGCCAGCAGCCCCCGAGGATCGGGAGGCTACACCTTC; CDR3 protein: CASSPRGSGGYTF
D gene: NA; V gene: TRBV6-2/TRBV6-3; J gene: TRBJ1-1; clone size: NA; CDR3 DNA: TGTGCCAGCAGTCGACAGGTCCGGACTGAAGCTTTCTTT; CDR3 protein: CASSRQVRTEAFF
D gene: NA; V gene: TRBV5-1; J gene: TRBJ1-3; clone size: NA; CDR3 DNA: TGCGCCAGTTCTCAGGGGTCCTCTGGAAACACCATATATTTT; CDR3 protein: CASSQGSSGNTIYF
D gene: NA; V gene: TRBV18; J gene: TRBJ2-1; clone size: NA; CDR3 DNA: TGTGCCAGCTCACCACTCTTTAATCCCAGATCGCCCTACAATGAGCAGTTCTTC; CDR3 protein: CASSPLFNPRSPYNEQFF
D gene: TRBD2; V gene: TRBV5-5; J gene: TRBJ2-5; clone size: once; CDR3 DNA: TGTGCCAGCAGCTTGGTGGGACTAGCGGGAGACTTC; CDR3 protein: CASSLVGLAGDF
D gene: NA; V gene: TRBV7-2; J gene: TRBJ2-3; clone size: NA; CDR3 DNA: TGTGCCAGCAGCTTAGTTGGGTCAAGCACAGATACGCAGTATTTT; CDR3 protein: CASSLVGSSTDTQYF
D gene: NA; V gene: TRBV6-5; J gene: TRBJ1-2; clone size: few; CDR3 DNA: TGTGCCAGCTCCAGGGGCCCTTACTATGGCTACACCTTC; CDR3 protein: CASSRGPYYGYTF
D gene: NA; V gene: TRBV7-2; J gene: TRBJ2-2; clone size: NA; CDR3 DNA: TGTGCCAGCAGCTTAGAGGCTAGTCGGGAGCTGTTTTTT; CDR3 protein: CASSLEASRELFF
D gene: TRBD1; V gene: TRBV23-1; J gene: TRBJ2-1; clone size: NA; CDR3 DNA: TGCGCCAGCAGTCAATCGGACAATGGGGACAGGGCAGACAATGAGCAGTTCTTC; CDR3 protein: CASSQSDNGDRADNEQFF
D gene: NA; V gene: TRBV6-2/TRBV6-3; J gene: TRBJ1-5; clone size: NA; CDR3 DNA: TGTGCCAGCAGTTACCGGGCAGGACGGTACGATCAGCCCCAGCATTTT; CDR3 protein: CASSYRAGRYDQPQHF
D gene: TRBD2; V gene: TRBV9; J gene: TRBJ2-5; clone size: NA; CDR3 DNA: TGTGCCAGTAGCCGGGACTATCGCGAGACCCAGTACTTC; CDR3 protein: CASSRDYRETQYF
D gene: TRBD2; V gene: TRBV7-2; J gene: TRBJ2-5; clone size: NA; CDR3 DNA: TGTGCCAGCAGCCCGGGATCAGCGGGGGAGACCCAGTACTTC; CDR3 protein: CASSPGSAGETQYF
D gene: NA; V gene: TRBV18; J gene: TRBJ1-2; clone size: NA; CDR3 DNA: TGTGCCAGCTCACCACTGTCTGGGGCCTCAGCTGGCTACACCTTC; CDR3 protein: CASSPLSGASAGYTF
D gene: NA; V gene: TRBV7-2; J gene: TRBJ2-7; clone size: once; CDR3 DNA: TGTGCCAGCAGCTTAGTCAGTGGGACCTACGAGCAGTACTTC; CDR3 protein: CASSLVSGTYEQYF
D gene: NA; V gene: TRBV5-6; J gene: TRBJ2-5; clone size: NA; CDR3 DNA: TGTGCCAGCAGCTTGGTTGGACGACGCCAAGAGACCCAGTACTTC; CDR3 protein: CASSLVGRRQETQYF
D gene: NA; V gene: TRBV4-3; J gene: TRBJ2-5; clone size: NA; CDR3 DNA: TGCGCCAGCAGCCAAGATATCGGGGGCGTCGTGACCCAGTACTTC; CDR3 protein: CASSQDIGGVVTQYF
D gene: TRBD1; V gene: TRBV6-5; J gene: TRBJ2-2; clone size: NA; CDR3 DNA: TGTGCCAGCAGTTGGAACGACAGGGGGAGCGGGGAGCTGTTTTTT; CDR3 protein: CASSWNDRGSGELFF
D gene: NA; V gene: TRBV6-1; J gene: TRBJ2-1; clone size: NA; CDR3 DNA: TGTGCCAGCAGTGAAGGGGCGTCCCAGTTCTTC; CDR3 protein: CASSEGASQFF
D gene: NA; V gene: TRBV9; J gene: TRBJ1-4; clone size: NA; CDR3 DNA: TGTGCCAGCATCGTAGGAGCAGGGGTTGGGGCTGAAAAACTGTTTTTT; CDR3 protein: CASIVGAGVGAEKLFF
D gene: NA; V gene: TRBV6-2/TRBV6-3; J gene: TRBJ2-1; clone size: NA; CDR3 DNA: TGTGCCAGCAGTTACTCCTGGGGGCGTCCCTACAATGAGCAGTTCTTC; CDR3 protein: CASSYSWGRPYNEQFF
D gene: TRBD1; V gene: TRBV29-1; J gene: TRBJ2-5; clone size: NA; CDR3 DNA: TGCAGCGGCCTGACAGGGGGCGGGGAGACCCAGTACTTC; CDR3 protein: CSGLTGGGETQYF
D gene: NA; V gene: TRBV6-1; J gene: TRBJ2-5; clone size: NA; CDR3 DNA: TGTGCCAGCAGTGAAGGGAGTGAGGAAGAGACCCAGTACTTC; CDR3 protein: CASSEGSEEETQYF
D gene: NA; V gene: TRBV5-1; J gene: TRBJ1-2; clone size: NA; CDR3 DNA: TGCGCCAGCAGCCCCCCGGGGGGTTTGGGCTATGGCTACACCTTC; CDR3 protein: CASSPPGGLGYGYTF
D gene: NA; V gene: TRBV9; J gene: TRBJ2-3; clone size: few; CDR3 DNA: TGTGCCAGCAGCTTCCTCCCTAGCACAGATACGCAGTATTTT; CDR3 protein: CASSFLPSTDTQYF
D gene: NA; V gene: TRBV4-2; J gene: TRBJ2-1; clone size: NA; CDR3 DNA: TGTGCCAGCAGCCAAGCAAACACCGGGACCCAAGGTCAGTTCTTC; CDR3 protein: CASSQANTGTQGQFF
D gene: NA; V gene: TRBV9; J gene: TRBJ1-5; clone size: NA; CDR3 DNA: TGTGCCAGCAGCGCCCGGGGCCGCGCCGCGAATCAGCCCCAGCATTTT; CDR3 protein: CASSARGRAANQPQHF
D gene: TRBD2; V gene: TRBV4-3; J gene: TRBJ2-5; clone size: NA; CDR3 DNA: TGCGCCAGCAGCCAATCAGGACTAGCGGGAGGGTTGGCAGAGACCCAGTACTTC; CDR3 protein: CASSQSGLAGGLAETQYF
D gene: TRBD2; V gene: TRBV11-3; J gene: TRBJ2-2; clone size: NA; CDR3 DNA: TGTGCCAGCAGCTCGTCGCGGGAGGGTTCCGGGGAGCTGTTTTTT; CDR3 protein: CASSSSREGSGELFF
D gene: NA; V gene: TRBV28; J gene: TRBJ1-6; clone size: few; CDR3 DNA: TGTGCCAGCAGGATTCTGCAGGGGACGGGAAATTCACCCCTCCACTTT; CDR3 protein: CASRILQGTGNSPLHF
D gene: TRBD1; V gene: TRBV7-3; J gene: TRBJ2-7; clone size: NA; CDR3 DNA: TGTGCCAGCAGCTTAGACAGGGGGTCAACCTACGAGCAGTACTTC; CDR3 protein: CASSLDRGSTYEQYF
D gene: NA; V gene: TRBV7-9; J gene: TRBJ1-1; clone size: NA; CDR3 DNA: TGTGCCAGCAGCCGGACGGACAACACTGAAGCTTTCTTT; CDR3 protein: CASSRTDNTEAFF
D gene: TRBD1; V gene: TRBV27; J gene: TRBJ1-5; clone size: NA; CDR3 DNA: TGTGCCAGCAGTCAACAGGGGCGACAGCCCCAGCATTTT; CDR3 protein: CASSQQGRQPQHF
D gene: NA; V gene: TRBV7-9; J gene: TRBJ1-1; clone size: few; CDR3 DNA: TGTGCCAGCAGCGAAACAGTTGAAGCTTTCTTT; CDR3 protein: CASSETVEAFF
D gene: NA; V gene: TRBV2; J gene: TRBJ1-5; clone size: NA; CDR3 DNA: TGTGCCAGCAGGAGCCCGGGTAGGGGAGCTCAGCCCCAGCATTTT; CDR3 protein: CASRSPGRGAQPQHF
D gene: NA; V gene: TRBV5-6; J gene: TRBJ1-1; clone size: NA; CDR3 DNA: TGTGCCAGCAGCTTGAGGGTCTTCGGGAACACTGAAGCTTTCTTT; CDR3 protein: CASSLRVFGNTEAFF
D gene: TRBD1; V gene: TRBV6-5; J gene: TRBJ1-6; clone size: few; CDR3 DNA: TGTGCCAGCAGTTACTCTAGCGGACAGGGCAATTCACCCCTCCACTTT; CDR3 protein: CASSYSSGQGNSPLHF
D gene: NA; V gene: TRBV7-2; J gene: TRBJ2-1; clone size: NA; CDR3 DNA: TGTGCCAGCAGACTTCCGGGACGGATTTACAATGAGCAGTTCTTC; CDR3 protein: CASRLPGRIYNEQFF
D gene: NA; V gene: TRBV11-3; J gene: TRBJ2-1; clone size: NA; CDR3 DNA: TGTGCCAGCAGCTTAGACTCGGGAGTGATCGACAATGAGCAGTTCTTC; CDR3 protein: CASSLDSGVIDNEQFF
D gene: NA; V gene: TRBV2; J gene: TRBJ2-7; clone size: NA; CDR3 DNA: TGTGCCAGCCATAAAGATGGCTCGGGATACGAGCAGTACTTC; CDR3 protein: CASHKDGSGYEQYF
D gene: NA; V gene: TRBV7-2; J gene: TRBJ1-3; clone size: NA; CDR3 DNA: TGTGCCAGCAGCTTAAGGAGGTCATCTGGAAACACCATATATTTT; CDR3 protein: CASSLRRSSGNTIYF
D gene: NA; V gene: TRBV12-3/TRBV12-4; J gene: TRBJ1-2; clone size: NA; CDR3 DNA: TGTGCCAGCAAAGGAGGGGGTAGCGGCTACACCTTC; CDR3 protein: CASKGGGSGYTF
D gene: TRBD2; V gene: TRBV6-2/TRBV6-3; J gene: TRBJ2-5; clone size: NA; CDR3 DNA: TGTGCCAGCAGGCCTACGACTAGCGGGGCCCAAGAGACCCAGTACTTC; CDR3 protein: CASRPTTSGAQETQYF
D gene: TRBD1; V gene: TRBV7-8; J gene: TRBJ2-7; clone size: few; CDR3 DNA: TGTGCCAGCAGCTTAGCCGGCGGGACAGGGCGCGAGCAGTACTTC; CDR3 protein: CASSLAGGTGREQYF
D gene: TRBD1; V gene: TRBV28; J gene: TRBJ1-5; clone size: NA; CDR3 DNA: TGTGCCAGCACCCCCGGGGGACAGGGGGCCAATCAGCCCCAGCATTTT; CDR3 protein: CASTPGGQGANQPQHF
D gene: NA; V gene: TRBV10-3; J gene: TRBJ2-5; clone size: NA; CDR3 DNA: TGTGCCATCAGTGCCGGGGGCGAAGAGACCCAGTACTTC; CDR3 protein: CAISAGGEETQYF
D gene: NA; V gene: TRBV19; J gene: TRBJ1-1; clone size: NA; CDR3 DNA: TGTGCCAGTAGTATCCGAGGCTCCATGAACACTGAAGCTTTCTTT; CDR3 protein: CASSIRGSMNTEAFF
D gene: NA; V gene: TRBV9; J gene: TRBJ1-1; clone size: NA; CDR3 DNA: TGTGCCAGCAGCGTAAGCGGGACACCAGGAGTCTACGCTGAAGCTTTCTTT; CDR3 protein: CASSVSGTPGVYAEAFF
D gene: NA; V gene: TRBV19; J gene: TRBJ2-2; clone size: NA; CDR3 DNA: TGTGCCACAGTGGGGAGGACAGCTGACACCGGGGAGCTGTTTTTT; CDR3 protein: CATVGRTADTGELFF
D gene: NA; V gene: TRBV5-6; J gene: TRBJ2-1; clone size: NA; CDR3 DNA: TGTGCCAGCAGCTTGGGGCCCGTCGGCCCCTACAATGAGCAGTTCTTC; CDR3 protein: CASSLGPVGPYNEQFF
D gene: NA; V gene: TRBV18; J gene: TRBJ1-3; clone size: NA; CDR3 DNA: TGTGCCAGCTCACCACCGTCAAGGGAAAGGGGAAACACCATATATTTT; CDR3 protein: CASSPPSRERGNTIYF
D gene: NA; V gene: TRBV9; J gene: TRBJ1-2; clone size: NA; CDR3 DNA: TGTGCCAGCAGCGTAGGCCCCCTCCAGGGAGGCTATGGCTACACCTTC; CDR3 protein: CASSVGPLQGGYGYTF
D gene: NA; V gene: TRBV7-2; J gene: TRBJ2-3; clone size: NA; CDR3 DNA: TGTGCCAGCAGCTCGACCCGGGCCCGAGGTCTCGGCACAGATACGCAGTATTTT; CDR3 protein: CASSSTRARGLGTDTQYF
D gene: TRBD2; V gene: TRBV10-2; J gene: TRBJ2-7; clone size: NA; CDR3 DNA: TGCGCCAGCAGCTCACTAGCGACAACCTACGAGCAGTACTTC; CDR3 protein: CASSSLATTYEQYF